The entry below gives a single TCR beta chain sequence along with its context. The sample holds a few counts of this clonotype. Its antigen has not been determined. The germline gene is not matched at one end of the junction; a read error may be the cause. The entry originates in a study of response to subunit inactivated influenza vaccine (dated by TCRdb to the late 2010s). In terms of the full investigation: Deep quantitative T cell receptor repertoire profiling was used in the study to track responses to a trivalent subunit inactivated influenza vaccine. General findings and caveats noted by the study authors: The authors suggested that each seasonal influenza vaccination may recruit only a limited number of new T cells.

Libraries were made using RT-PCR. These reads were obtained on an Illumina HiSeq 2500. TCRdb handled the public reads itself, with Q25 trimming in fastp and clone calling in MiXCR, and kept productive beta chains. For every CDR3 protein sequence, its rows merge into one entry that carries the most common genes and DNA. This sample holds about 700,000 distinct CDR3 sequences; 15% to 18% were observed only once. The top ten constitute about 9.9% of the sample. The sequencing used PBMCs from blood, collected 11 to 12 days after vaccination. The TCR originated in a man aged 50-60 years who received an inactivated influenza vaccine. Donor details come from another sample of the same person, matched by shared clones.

At the DNA level, the sequence is TGTGCTAGCAGCTTTGGGGTGACTCAGCCCCAGCATTTT. Protein translation: CASSFGVTQPQHF. Recombination joined TRBV7-7 with TRBJ1-5; too little of a D gene remains to name it. From its cysteine to its phenylalanine, the CDR3 spans 13 amino acids. The CDR3 DNA has 39 bases and is translated from base 1. The germline V gene (reference sequence) supplies CDR1 SSHAT and CDR2 FNYEAQ.